These 23 T cell receptor beta chains came from one sample sequenced in a study of vaccination effects on CD4 cells after COVID-19 (dated by TCRdb to 2022 to 2024). Library generation was performed with the immunoSEQ multiplex PCR assay. The clones in this table, taken by TCRdb from immuneACCESS, are in-frame only. Not every clone is retained; where verified, under half of the shortfall comes from an unresolved V gene, and the cause of the rest is unknown. The sample table contains 70,000 to 95,000 clones; only one count was recorded for around 77% of them. 1.1% of the sample lies in the top ten. In the ViraFEST assay, PBMC were stimulated with viral peptide pools, and antigen-specific CD4+ T cell clonotypes were then identified by expansion using TCR sequencing. After around 10 days of culture, CD4+ T cells were isolated with the EasySep CD4+ T cell isolation kit. Participants received two doses of either the BNT162b2 or the mRNA-1273 mRNA SARS-CoV-2 vaccine.

These receptors have no known antigen. The source was CD4+ T cells from PBMCs cultured with HCoV-OC43 spike peptides, collected after COVID-19 vaccination. The cell subset or site label, read with the paper, signifies: HCoV-OC43 spike overlapping peptide pool stimulation. Receptors were obtained from a human donor who received a COVID-19 vaccine.

The chain is built from TRBV30 and TRBJ1-1, with 8 bases fitting TRBD1. The V gene end was trimmed by 2 bases and the J gene end by 2 bases; junction bases not matched to a gene: 7. CDR1 GTSNPN and CDR2 SVGIG come from the germline V gene (reference sequence). This CDR3 is built from 15 residues. The DNA for the CDR3 is TGTGCCTGGAGTCTGACAGGGGTAAGAAACACTGAAGCTTTCTTT. Amino acid sequence: CAWSLTGVRNTEAFF.

The chain uses TRBV2 and TRBJ2-1; 7 bases agree with TRBD1. The CDR3 has 15 amino acids. Germline values: CDR1 SNHLY, CDR2 FYNNEI. J was trimmed by 6 bases and V by 7 bases; bases with no gene match: 12. The CDR3 spells CASIPDRVNGNEQFF. CDR3 DNA: TGTGCCAGCATCCCCGACAGGGTTAATGGCAATGAGCAGTTCTTC.

V usage is TRBV7-7 and J usage is TRBJ2-1, with 7 bases matching TRBD2. Per the germline V gene, CDR1 is SSHAT and CDR2 is FNYEAQ (reference sequence). With V trimmed by 2 bases and J by 4 bases, 5 bases remained unmatched. The CDR3 is 15 amino acids. CDR3 residues: CASSLSSGGYNEQFF. For the CDR3, the DNA is TGTGCCAGCAGCTTAAGTTCGGGGGGATACAATGAGCAGTTCTTC.

The rearrangement uses TRBV19 and TRBJ2-1; 7 nucleotides match TRBD1. The CDR3 is 16 residues long. Germline V gene data show CDR1 as LNHDA and CDR2 as SQIVND (reference sequence). The ends lost 6 bases at V and 3 bases at J; junction bases unmatched: 11. This CDR3 is CASSLEKGAFYNEQFF. The CDR3 nucleotides read TGTGCCAGTAGCCTTGAGAAGGGGGCTTTCTACAATGAGCAGTTCTTC.

The rearrangement links TRBV18 to TRBJ1-2; TRBD1 is a possible D gene (6 bases). This CDR3 region has 16 residues. Deletions cut 4 bases from V and 1 base from J, with 16 bases between. CDR1 and CDR2 from the germline V gene are KGHSH and LQKENI. The CDR3 loop is CASSLSTLDSNYGYTF. The CDR3 DNA reads as TGTGCCAGCTCACTGTCAACCCTGGACAGTAACTATGGCTACACCTTC.

This clone was seen a few times. The V and J genes are TRBV6-2 or TRBV6-3 and TRBJ2-7; possible D gene TRBD2, 6 bases. Germline CDR1 and CDR2: MNHEY and SVGEGT. Trimming took 5 bases from V and 3 from J, leaving 20 bases between them. The CDR3 is 16 amino acids. CDR3 protein: CASSRPIGGRIYEQYV. The CDR3 region has the DNA TGTGCCAGCAGTCGACCTATCGGAGGGCGAATCTACGAGCAGTACGTC.

The chain uses TRBV3-1 (or the pseudogene TRBV3-2) and TRBJ2-7, with 9 bases matching TRBD1. With V trimmed by 0 bases and J by 4 bases, 4 bases remained unmatched. The germline gives CDR1 LGHDT, CDR2 YNNKEL (reference sequence). CDR3 length: 15 residues. DNA for the CDR3: TGTGCCAGCAGCCAAGAAGACAGGGGGTCGTACGAGCAGTACGTC. It is translated as CASSQEDRGSYEQYV.

The gene calls are TRBV10-3 and TRBJ1-6, with TRBD1 matching 8 bases. Trimming removed 4 bases from V and 5 bases from J; junction bases left unmatched: 4. CDR3 length: 15 amino acids. Per germline, CDR1 ENHRY and CDR2 SYGVKD. The CDR3 loop is CAISAGQGDNSPLHF. The CDR3, as DNA: TGTGCCATCAGTGCAGGACAGGGTGATAATTCACCCCTCCACTTT.

The rearrangement uses TRBV6-1 and TRBJ1-4; the D is unclear. The germline CDR1 and CDR2 sequences are MNHNS and SASEGT. The V and J ends lost 3 bases and 11 bases respectively, with 22 bases between them. The CDR3 contains 16 residues. The DNA for the CDR3 is TGTGCCAGCAGTGATAGGGCGGGAGACCTAATGAGGAAACTGTTTTTT. Protein: CASSDRAGDLMRKLFF.

The V and J genes are TRBV30 and TRBJ1-2; D uncertain. V lost 3 bases and J lost 0, with 20 bases in between. The CDR3 has 17 amino acids. Germline loops: CDR1 GTSNPN, CDR2 SVGIG (reference sequence). CDR3 sequence reads: CAWRPQRLQAANYGYTF. The CDR3 region has the DNA TGTGCCTGGAGGCCCCAGCGACTCCAGGCAGCTAACTATGGCTACACCTTC.

This rearrangement joins TRBV9 to TRBJ2-2; D not certain. Germline CDR1 and CDR2: SGDLS and YYNGEE. The V gene lost 3 bases and the J gene lost 5 bases, with 8 bases spanning the gap. The CDR3 extends over 13 amino acids. In DNA form, the CDR3 reads TGTGCCAGCAGCGCCGACCCGACCGGGGAGCTGTTTTTT. It specifies CASSADPTGELFF. Variable domain in full (rest from reference TRBV9 and TRBJ2-2): DSGVTQTPKHLITATGQRVTLRCSPRSGDLSVYWYQQSLDQGLQFLIQYYNGEERAKGNILERFSAQQFPDLHSELNLSSLELGDSALYFCASSADPTGELFFGEGSRLTVL.

This clone has just a few counts. V usage is TRBV6-2 or TRBV6-3 and J usage is TRBJ1-3; D is possibly TRBD1 (5 bases). There are 15 residues in the CDR3. V shed 5 bases and J shed 3 bases, with 14 bases lying between them. The germline gives CDR1 MNHEY, CDR2 SVGEGT. The CDR3 region has the DNA TGTGCCAGCAGTGAGACCTGGGACGGTGGAAACACCATATATTTT. This gives the protein CASSETWDGGNTIYF.

The genes are TRBV24-1 and TRBJ2-7; D perhaps matches TRBD1 (5 bases). The CDR3 loop spans 14 amino acids. The germline gives CDR1 KGHDR, CDR2 SFDVKD. The V end was cut by 9 bases, the J end by 2 bases, with 16 bases between. The chain's CDR3 is CATETRAGPYEQYV. In DNA, the CDR3 is TGTGCCACCGAGACCCGGGCAGGGCCCTACGAGCAGTACGTC.

This chain links TRBV18 with TRBJ1-2, with TRBD1 as a possible D gene (6 bases). The CDR3 is 15 residues long. The V gene lost 6 bases and the J gene lost 1 base, with 15 bases spanning the gap. Germline V gene lookup returns CDR1 KGHSH and CDR2 LQKENI. The CDR3 DNA reads as TGTGCCAGCTCGCCGGTACAGGGAATTAACTATGGCTACACCTTC. Translated: CASSPVQGINYGYTF.

The chain combines TRBV5-1 with TRBJ1-4; TRBD1 matches at 7 bases. The CDR3 consists of 14 residues. After removal of 2 bases from V and 8 bases from J, the junction contained 6 bases not matched to a gene. From germline, CDR1 is SGHRS and CDR2 YFSETQ. CDR3 bases: TGCGCCAGCAGCTTCGACAGGGAGAACGAAAAACTGTTTTTT. Translated: CASSFDRENEKLFF.

The CDR3 protein is CASSQLRTSGGAVQFF. For the CDR3, the DNA is TGTGCCAGCAGCCAACTTAGGACTAGCGGGGGGGCCGTGCAGTTCTTC. The chain links TRBV3-1 (or the pseudogene TRBV3-2) to TRBJ2-1; the match to TRBD2 covers 15 bases. The V and J ends lost 2 bases and 12 bases, in that order; junction bases with no gene match: 8. Per germline, CDR1 LGHDT and CDR2 YNNKEL (reference sequence). CDR3 length: 16 amino acids.

This chain links TRBV6-2 or TRBV6-3 with TRBJ1-5, with a possible D match to TRBD1 (5 bases). V was shortened by 4 bases and J by 5 bases, with 12 bases between the two germline ends. Germline-derived CDR1 and CDR2 are MNHEY and SVGEGT. The CDR3 extends over 14 amino acids. The CDR3 loop is CASSWAGGDQPQHF. The DNA for the CDR3 is TGTGCCAGCAGTTGGGCTGGGGGTGATCAGCCCCAGCATTTT.

The chain carries TRBV7-9 and TRBJ2-1; 10 nucleotides line up with TRBD1. Per the germline V gene, CDR1 is SEHNR and CDR2 is FQNEAQ (reference sequence). V was pared by 6 bases and J by 10 bases, with 15 bases of the junction left unmatched. This CDR3 is built from 16 residues. This CDR3 is CASRREPGQGREEQFF. Written as DNA, the CDR3 is TGTGCCAGCAGACGAGAACCGGGACAGGGGAGGGAAGAGCAGTTCTTC.

The V gene is TRBV3-1 (or the pseudogene TRBV3-2), the J gene TRBJ1-1; 7 bases fit TRBD1. CDR3 length equals 14 residues. V trimming: 4 bases; J trimming: 1 base; junction bases outside the gene matches: 3. Germline lookup yields CDR1 LGHDT and CDR2 YNNKEL (reference sequence). The CDR3 reads CASSRRQGNTEAFF. DNA of the CDR3: TGTGCCAGCAGCCGCAGACAGGGGAACACTGAAGCTTTCTTT.

CDR3 loop: CASSLPSGVSTDTQYF. In nucleotides, the CDR3 is TGCGCCAGCAGCTTACCTAGCGGGGTTAGCACAGATACGCAGTATTTT. The chain employs TRBV5-1 and TRBJ2-3; 9 bases map to TRBD2. This CDR3 is 16 amino acids long. Trimming removed 2 bases from V and 0 bases from J; junction bases left unmatched: 4. In germline, CDR1 is SGHRS, CDR2 YFSETQ.

This clone turned up a few times. This chain connects TRBV5-4 to TRBJ1-6, with D unclear. Trimming removed 1 base at V and 5 bases at J, with 10 bases between. Germline V gene lookup returns CDR1 SGHNT and CDR2 YYREEE (reference sequence). The CDR3 length is 15 residues. The CDR3, as DNA: TGTGCCAGCAGCTTGCCCGGGAGAGATAATTCACCCCTCCACTTT. Translating it yields CASSLPGRDNSPLHF.

This rearrangement joins TRBV5-4 to TRBJ2-3; D is perhaps TRBD1 (6 bases). The length of the CDR3 is 16 residues. V lost 1 base to trimming and J lost 6 bases, with 18 bases between them. In germline, CDR1 is SGHNT, CDR2 YYREEE (reference sequence). The CDR3, as DNA: TGTGCCAGCAGCTTGACCAGGGGCTCCCTGGGGGATACGCAGTATTTT. It yields the protein CASSLTRGSLGDTQYF.

This clone was detected only once. The chain links TRBV5-6 to TRBJ2-5; D possibly matches TRBD1 or TRBD2 (6 bases each). The germline V gene has CDR1 SGHDT and CDR2 YYEEEE. Trimming cost V 2 bases and J 5 bases, with 13 bases left between them. This CDR3 is built from 14 residues. The CDR3 is CASSLRGARETQYF. The CDR3 nucleotides are TGTGCCAGCAGCTTAAGGGGGGCCCGGGAGACCCAGTACTTC.